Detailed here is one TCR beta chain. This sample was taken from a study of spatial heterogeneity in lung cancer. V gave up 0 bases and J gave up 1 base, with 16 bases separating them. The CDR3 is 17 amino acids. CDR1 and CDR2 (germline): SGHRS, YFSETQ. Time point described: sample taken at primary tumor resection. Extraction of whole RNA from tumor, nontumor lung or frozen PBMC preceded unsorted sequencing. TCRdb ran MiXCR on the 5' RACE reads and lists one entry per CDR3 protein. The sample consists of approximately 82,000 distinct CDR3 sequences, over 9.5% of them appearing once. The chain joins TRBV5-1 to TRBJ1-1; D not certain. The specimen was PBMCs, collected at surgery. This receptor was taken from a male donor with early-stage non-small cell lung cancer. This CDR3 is CASSLAIPGRANTEAFF. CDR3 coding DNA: TGCGCCAGCAGCTTGGCAATACCCGGGAGAGCGAACACTGAAGCTTTCTTT.